This is a list of T cell receptor beta chains from one sample in a study of cytomegalovirus exposure and HLA in healthy donors. Produced via immunoSEQ multiplex PCR; TCRdb's table is partial and in-frame only. The sample lists some 200,000 clones, around 81% occurring once. The specimen sequenced was PBMCs. These receptors were collected from a woman aged 18 to 35 in good health and CMV-seropositive. CDR3s include the opening cysteine and the closing phenylalanine or tryptophan. A D gene is named only where the DNA matches it firmly. Size values are once, few and many counts, or a class for expanded clones, and some rows have none.

J,size,V,D,DNA,CDR3
TRBJ2-1,NA,TRBV9,TRBD2,TGTGCCAGCAGCGTAGCGGGCGGGGGCTACAATGAGCAGTTCTTC,CASSVAGGGYNEQFF
TRBJ1-1,NA,TRBV2,NA,TGTGCCAGCCGCGCGGGGCAAAATACTTATAACACTGAAGCTTTCTTT,CASRAGQNTYNTEAFF
TRBJ2-3,NA,TRBV11-2,NA,TGTGCCAGCAGCCCGGACCTCCAGGGTACGCAGTATTTT,CASSPDLQGTQYF
TRBJ2-5,NA,TRBV6-1,NA,TGTGCCAGCAGTAGACTAGGGGCAGAGACCCAGTACTTC,CASSRLGAETQYF
TRBJ1-4,NA,TRBV6-5,TRBD1,TGTGCCAGCAGTTACGGGACAGGAGTAGAAAAACTGTTTTTT,CASSYGTGVEKLFF
TRBJ1-5,NA,TRBV2,NA,TGTGCCAGCAGTGAACGTACAGGGTCTCATCAGCCCCAGCATTTT,CASSERTGSHQPQHF
TRBJ1-1,NA,TRBV5-1,NA,TGCGCCAGCAGCCTTACAGAGAACACTGAAGCTTTCTTT,CASSLTENTEAFF
TRBJ1-3,NA,TRBV7-2,NA,TGTGCCAGCAGCTTAAGCACCTTCTCTGGAAACACCATATATTTT,CASSLSTFSGNTIYF
TRBJ2-4,NA,TRBV5-4,TRBD1,TGTGCCAGCAGCCGGGACAGGTTGGAACGAAGCATTCAGTACTTC,CASSRDRLERSIQYF
TRBJ2-3,NA,TRBV2,TRBD2,TGTGCCAGCAGTCAAGAGCGGGGGGCAGATACGCAGTATTTT,CASSQERGADTQYF
TRBJ2-2,NA,TRBV21-1,NA,TGTGCCAGCAGCTCCCAGTGGACCCGGGGGTCCGGGGAGCTGTTTTTT,CASSSQWTRGSGELFF
TRBJ2-1,NA,TRBV18,TRBD1,TGTGCCAGCTCACCAAGAGCGGGACAGGGGTTTGGTGAGCAGTTCTTC,CASSPRAGQGFGEQFF
TRBJ2-1,once,TRBV19,TRBD2,TGTGCCAGTAGTATAGACGGAGCGGGGGGCCCGGTGGATGAGCAGTTCTTC,CASSIDGAGGPVDEQFF
TRBJ2-7,NA,TRBV10-3,NA,TGTGCCAGCGCCAATCATGAATCCTACGAGCAGTACTTC,CASANHESYEQYF
TRBJ2-7,once,TRBV7-9,TRBD2,TGTGCCAGCGGACTAGGAAGCTACGAGCAGTACTTC,CASGLGSYEQYF
TRBJ2-7,few,TRBV11-2,NA,TGTGCCAGCAGCTTAGAGGGCGGGTGGGTATTGTACGAGCAGTACTTC,CASSLEGGWVLYEQYF
TRBJ1-2,NA,TRBV5-4,NA,TGTGCCAGCACCTTGGACAATAACTATGGCTACACCTTC,CASTLDNNYGYTF
TRBJ1-6,NA,TRBV27,NA,TGTGCCAGCAGTCCCCTACGACAGCGGGGTCGTTCACCCCTCCACTTT,CASSPLRQRGRSPLHF
TRBJ1-2,NA,TRBV6-5,NA,TGTGCCAGCAGTTACTCCGGGGGAGATGGCTACACCTTC,CASSYSGGDGYTF
TRBJ2-7,once,TRBV7-9,NA,TGTGCCAGCAGCCCGGGTCTGCACGCGGTCTACGAGCAGTACTTC,CASSPGLHAVYEQYF
TRBJ2-3,NA,TRBV5-1,NA,TGCGCCAGCAGCTTTCAGGGGGAGGCCACAGATACGCAGTATTTT,CASSFQGEATDTQYF
TRBJ2-3,NA,TRBV5-1,TRBD2,TGCGCCAGCAGCTTGTCACCGCGGGGGGCTAGCACAGATACGCAGTATTTT,CASSLSPRGASTDTQYF
TRBJ1-4,NA,TRBV15,NA,TGTGCCACCAGCAGGGAGCCCTCACTGATTAATGAAAAACTGTTTTTT,CATSREPSLINEKLFF